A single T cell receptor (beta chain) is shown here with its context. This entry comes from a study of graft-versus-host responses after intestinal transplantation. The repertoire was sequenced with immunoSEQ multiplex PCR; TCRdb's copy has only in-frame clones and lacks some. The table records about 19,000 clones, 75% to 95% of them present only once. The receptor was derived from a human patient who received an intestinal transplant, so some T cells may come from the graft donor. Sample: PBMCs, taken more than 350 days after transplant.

In DNA form, the CDR3 reads TGTGCCAGCAGTGAACAGGACAGGCCACAAGAGACCCAGTACTTC. Its translation: CASSEQDRPQETQYF. The rearrangement joins TRBV6-1 to TRBJ2-5; 7 positions agree with TRBD1. Germline V gene data show CDR1 as MNHNS and CDR2 as SASEGT. Unmatched junction bases numbered 5, after V lost 2 bases and J lost 2 bases. This CDR3 spans 15 amino acids.